There are many counts of the clone carrying this T cell receptor beta chain. Trimming cost V 1 base and J 4 bases, with 4 bases left between them. Germline values: CDR1 DFQATT, CDR2 SNEGSKA (reference sequence). This CDR3 is 12 amino acids long. This entry is derived from a study of neurological immune-mediated disorders. Using its own MiXCR run on the 5' RACE reads, TCRdb lists one record per CDR3 protein. This table has roughly 39,000 distinct CDR3 sequences, about 4.4% appearing once. The source material was CD4+ T cells from blood. The chain is built from TRBV20-1 and TRBJ1-4, with D hard to call. The clonotype was recovered from a young man in good health. CDR3 residues: CSARGVNEKLFF. The CDR3 region has the DNA TGCAGTGCTAGAGGAGTTAATGAAAAACTGTTTTTT.